The subject of this entry is one T cell receptor (beta chain). This clone was picked up one time. This clone's antigen is unknown. It has no much larger one-base neighbor in the sample; base qualities were not kept. This entry is derived from a study of T cell responses to AZD1222 COVID-19 vaccine (dated by TCRdb to the early 2020s). For context, the study as a whole: AZD1222 recipients given second doses at about 4 weeks or at about 12 weeks were pooled, since spike-specific TCR depth and breadth were not found to differ between the two schedules. A total of approximately 240 trial participants underwent TCR sequencing, of whom roughly 210 had received two doses of AZD1222 and 26 had received two doses of the MenACWY control vaccine. Trial participants were enrolled by age into subgroups of 18-55, 56-69 and 70-plus years, and roughly 160, 29 and 62 TCR-sequenced participants, respectively, were included in these subgroups.

This sample's time point label indicates: baseline before first vaccination. The vaccinee samples were drawn from two UK trials, COV001 and COV002, one of which was a single-blind randomized controlled phase 2/3 trial testing AZD1222 (ChAdOx1 nCoV-19) in healthy adults. Trial participant PBMC samples were collected at day 0 and day 28 after the second dose for TCRbeta chain sequencing. The CDR3 regions of human TCRbeta chains were analyzed by immunosequencing. The source study handled its data this way. Repertoire TCRs were matched against a reference library of SARS-CoV-2-specific TCRs generated with the MIRA antigen-specificity platform. Breadth meant the fraction of unique TCRs that were SARS-CoV-2-associated, whereas depth meant the fraction of total T cells that were SARS-CoV-2-associated. Using the MIRA data, each spike-specific TCR was assigned both to the spike region to which the TCR was reactive and to a CD4 or CD8 class. Log10-transformed breadth and depth values were compared by one-way ANOVA with Sidak's multiple comparisons tests. The table comes from immuneACCESS by way of TCRdb, which keeps in-frame sequences with V and J called. Part of the clones is missing from these tables; in studies checked, under half for an unresolved V gene and the rest for unknown reasons. V and J calls and clone size follow that table, whereas D and trimming were derived from the DNA. The sample has over 150,000 clones on record, approximately 90% of them singletons. The ten largest account for around 3.2% of the sample.

The germline V gene supplies CDR1 MRHNA and CDR2 SNTAGT. The V end loses 5 bases and the J end loses 9 bases, and a stretch of 14 bases separates them. The CDR3 runs 13 residues from the cysteine to the phenylalanine. The DNA shown is the 39-base CDR3, in frame from base 1. Broader findings and caveats from the paper: Conclusions about previously exposed vaccinees are limited because only five or six AZD1222 recipients were SARS-CoV-2 seropositive at baseline. Because no day 14 peak-response samples were available, the repertoires could be characterized only after the peak T cell response. The vaccine-associated CD4 TCRs covered the entire spike protein, and the dominant responses fell in regions 160-218 and 743-854. The 56-69-year group was small, and its depth increase did not reach significance, likely because of low power. A significant rise in spike-specific TCR breadth and depth was observed after two AZD1222 doses relative to day 0 and relative to MenACWY recipients. Participants were mostly white British, with more females than males. The authors suggested clonal diversity may have been underestimated. Reportedly, almost half of the unique spike-specific TCRs recognized epitopes lying outside the regions that are mutated in the B.1.351 and B.1.1.7 variants.

The clonotype comes from an adult in good health. In this chain, TRBV6-4 is recombined with TRBJ2-1, and possibly TRBD1, on 6 matching bases. Sample: peripheral blood, taken on day 0 of AZD1222 vaccination. At the DNA level, the sequence is TGTGCCAGCAGTCGGACAGATAGGACTGAGCAGTTCTTC. Translated, it gives CASSRTDRTEQFF.